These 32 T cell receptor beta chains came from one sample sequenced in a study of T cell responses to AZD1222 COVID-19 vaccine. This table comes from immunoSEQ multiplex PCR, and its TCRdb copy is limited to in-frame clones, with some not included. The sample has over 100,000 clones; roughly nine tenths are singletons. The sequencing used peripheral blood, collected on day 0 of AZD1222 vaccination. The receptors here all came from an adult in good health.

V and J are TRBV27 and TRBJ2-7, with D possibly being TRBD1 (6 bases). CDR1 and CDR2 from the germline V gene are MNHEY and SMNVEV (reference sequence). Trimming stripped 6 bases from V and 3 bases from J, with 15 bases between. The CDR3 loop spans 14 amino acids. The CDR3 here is CASSLSTGGYEQYF. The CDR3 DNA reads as TGTGCCAGCAGCCTTTCGACAGGCGGCTACGAGCAGTACTTC.

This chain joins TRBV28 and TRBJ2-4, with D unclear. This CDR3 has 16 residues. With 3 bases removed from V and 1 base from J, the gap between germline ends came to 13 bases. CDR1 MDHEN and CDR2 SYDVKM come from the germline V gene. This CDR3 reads CASSLGSQVAKNIQYF. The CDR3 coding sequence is TGTGCCAGCAGTTTGGGCAGCCAAGTCGCCAAAAACATTCAGTACTTC.

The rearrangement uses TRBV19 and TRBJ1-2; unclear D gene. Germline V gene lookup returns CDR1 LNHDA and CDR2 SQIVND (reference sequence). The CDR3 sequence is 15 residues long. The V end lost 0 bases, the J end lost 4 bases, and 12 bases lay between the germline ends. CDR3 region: CASSIDGYKAYGYTF. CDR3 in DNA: TGTGCCAGTAGTATAGATGGCTACAAAGCCTATGGCTACACCTTC.

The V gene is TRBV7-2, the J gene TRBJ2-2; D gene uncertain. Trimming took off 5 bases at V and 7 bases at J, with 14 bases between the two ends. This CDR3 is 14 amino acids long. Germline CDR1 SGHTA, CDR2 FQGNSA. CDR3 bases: TGTGCCAGCAGCCCCCCCGGGCTGGGCGGGGAGCTGTTTTTT. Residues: CASSPPGLGGELFF.

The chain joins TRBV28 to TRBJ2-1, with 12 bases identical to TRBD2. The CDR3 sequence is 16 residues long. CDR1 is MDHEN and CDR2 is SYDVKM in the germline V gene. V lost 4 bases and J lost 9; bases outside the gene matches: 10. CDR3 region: CASSSPSGGAVREQFF. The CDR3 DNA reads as TGTGCCAGCAGTTCACCTAGCGGGGGGGCCGTACGTGAGCAGTTCTTC.

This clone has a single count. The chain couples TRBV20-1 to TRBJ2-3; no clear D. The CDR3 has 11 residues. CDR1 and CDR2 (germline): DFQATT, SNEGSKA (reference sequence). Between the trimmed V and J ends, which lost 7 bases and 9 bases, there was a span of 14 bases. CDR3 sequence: CSGAAATTQYF. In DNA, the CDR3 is TGCAGTGGGGCCGCGGCTACAACGCAGTATTTT.

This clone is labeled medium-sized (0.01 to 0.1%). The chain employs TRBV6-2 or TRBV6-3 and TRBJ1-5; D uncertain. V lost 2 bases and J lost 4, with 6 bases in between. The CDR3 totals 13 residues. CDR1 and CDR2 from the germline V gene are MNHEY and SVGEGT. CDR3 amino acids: CASSYPRNQPQHF. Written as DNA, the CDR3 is TGTGCCAGCAGTTACCCCAGGAATCAGCCCCAGCATTTT.

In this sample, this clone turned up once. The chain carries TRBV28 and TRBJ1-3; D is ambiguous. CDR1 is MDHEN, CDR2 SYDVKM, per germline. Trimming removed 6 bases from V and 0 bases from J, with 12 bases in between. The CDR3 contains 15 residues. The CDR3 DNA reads TGTGCCAGCAGGACAACCCTCCTCTCTGGAAACACCATATATTTT. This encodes CASRTTLLSGNTIYF. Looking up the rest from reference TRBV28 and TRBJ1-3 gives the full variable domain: DVKVTQSSRYLVKRTGEKVFLECVQDMDHENMFWYRQDPGLGLRLIYFSYDVKMKEKGDIPEGYSVSREKKERFSLILESASTNQTSMYLCASRTTLLSGNTIYFGEGSWLTVV.

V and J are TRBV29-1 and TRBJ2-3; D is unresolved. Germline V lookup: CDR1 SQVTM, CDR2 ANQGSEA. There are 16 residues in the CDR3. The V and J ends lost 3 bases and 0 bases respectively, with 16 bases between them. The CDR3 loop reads CSVDLASRTSTDTQYF. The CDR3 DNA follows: TGCAGCGTTGATCTGGCGTCACGGACCAGCACAGATACGCAGTATTTT.

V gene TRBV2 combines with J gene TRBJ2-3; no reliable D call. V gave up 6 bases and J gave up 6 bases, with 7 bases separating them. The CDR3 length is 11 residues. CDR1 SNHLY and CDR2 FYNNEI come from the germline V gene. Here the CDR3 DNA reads TGTGCCAGCAGGGAGAGGGATACGCAGTATTTT. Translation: CASRERDTQYF.

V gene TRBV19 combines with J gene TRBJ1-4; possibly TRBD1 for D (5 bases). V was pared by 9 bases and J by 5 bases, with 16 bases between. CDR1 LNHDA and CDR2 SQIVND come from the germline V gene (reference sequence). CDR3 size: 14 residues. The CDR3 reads CASSSGDGNEKLFF. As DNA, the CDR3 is TGTGCCAGCTCGAGTGGGGACGGGAATGAAAAACTGTTTTTT.

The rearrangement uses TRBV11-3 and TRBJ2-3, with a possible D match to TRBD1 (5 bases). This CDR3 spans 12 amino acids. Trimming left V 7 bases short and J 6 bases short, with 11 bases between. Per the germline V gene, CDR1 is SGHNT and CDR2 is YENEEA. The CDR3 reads CASKGPGDTQYF. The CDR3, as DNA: TGTGCCAGCAAGGGGCCAGGGGATACGCAGTATTTT.

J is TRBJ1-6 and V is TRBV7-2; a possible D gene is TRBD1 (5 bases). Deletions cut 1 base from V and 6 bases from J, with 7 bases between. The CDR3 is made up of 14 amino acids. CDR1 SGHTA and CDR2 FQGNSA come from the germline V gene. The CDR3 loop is CASSLGGVNSPLHF. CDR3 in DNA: TGTGCCAGCAGCTTAGGAGGGGTTAATTCACCCCTCCACTTT.

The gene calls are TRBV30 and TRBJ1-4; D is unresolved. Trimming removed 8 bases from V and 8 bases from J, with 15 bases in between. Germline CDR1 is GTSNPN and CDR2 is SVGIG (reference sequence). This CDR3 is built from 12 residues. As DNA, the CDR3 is TGTGCCCTAGGAGGGAGTGGGGAAAAACTGTTTTTT. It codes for CALGGSGEKLFF.

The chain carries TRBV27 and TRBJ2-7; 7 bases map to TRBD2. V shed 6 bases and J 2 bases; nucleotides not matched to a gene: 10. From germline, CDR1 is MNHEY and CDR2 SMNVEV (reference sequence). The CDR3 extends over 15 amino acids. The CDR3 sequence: CASRPAGGIAYEQYF. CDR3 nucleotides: TGTGCCAGCAGACCGGCCGGGGGGATAGCCTACGAGCAGTACTTC.

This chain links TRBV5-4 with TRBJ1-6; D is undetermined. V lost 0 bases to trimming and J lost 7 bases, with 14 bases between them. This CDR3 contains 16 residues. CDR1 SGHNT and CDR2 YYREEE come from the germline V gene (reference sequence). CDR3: CASSLAGGVKNSPLHF. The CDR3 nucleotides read TGTGCCAGCAGCTTGGCAGGAGGAGTGAAAAATTCACCCCTCCACTTT.

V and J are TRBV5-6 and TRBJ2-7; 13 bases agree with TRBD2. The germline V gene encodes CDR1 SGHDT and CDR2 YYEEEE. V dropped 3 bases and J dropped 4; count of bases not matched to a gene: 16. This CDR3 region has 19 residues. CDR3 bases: TGTGCCAGCAGCTCCATGGTAGGGACTAGCGGGATTCTTGGGTACGAGCAGTACTTC. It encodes CASSSMVGTSGILGYEQYF.

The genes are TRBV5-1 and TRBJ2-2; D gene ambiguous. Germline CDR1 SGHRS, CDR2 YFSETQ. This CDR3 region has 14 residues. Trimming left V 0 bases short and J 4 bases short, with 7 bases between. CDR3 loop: CASSLDSGTGELFF. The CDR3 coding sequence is TGCGCCAGCAGCTTGGACTCTGGCACCGGGGAGCTGTTTTTT.

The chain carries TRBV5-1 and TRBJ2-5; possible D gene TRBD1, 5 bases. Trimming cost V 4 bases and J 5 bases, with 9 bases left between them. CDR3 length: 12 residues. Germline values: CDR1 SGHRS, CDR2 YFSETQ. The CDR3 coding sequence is TGCGCCAGCAGCAGGGGCAGGGAGACCCAGTACTTC. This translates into CASSRGRETQYF. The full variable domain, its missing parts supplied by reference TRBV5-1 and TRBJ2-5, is KAGVTQTPRYLIKTRGQQVTLSCSPISGHRSVSWYQQTPGQGLQFLFEYFSETQRNKGNFPGRFSGRQFSNSRSEMNVSTLELGDSALYLCASSRGRETQYFGPGTRLLVL.

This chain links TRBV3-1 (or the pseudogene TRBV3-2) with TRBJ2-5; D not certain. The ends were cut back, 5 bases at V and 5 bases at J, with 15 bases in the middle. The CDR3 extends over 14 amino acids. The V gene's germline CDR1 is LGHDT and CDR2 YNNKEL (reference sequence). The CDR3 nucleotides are TGTGCCAGCAGCTCCCTATGGGGTGGGGAGACCCAGTACTTC. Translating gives CASSSLWGGETQYF.

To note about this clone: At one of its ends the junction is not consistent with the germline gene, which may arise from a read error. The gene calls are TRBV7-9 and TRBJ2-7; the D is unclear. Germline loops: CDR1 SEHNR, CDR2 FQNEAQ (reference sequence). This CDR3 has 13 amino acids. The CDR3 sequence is CASTLPSLGEQYF. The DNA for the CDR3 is TGTGCCAGCACCTTACCCAGTCTGGGGGAGCAGTACTTC. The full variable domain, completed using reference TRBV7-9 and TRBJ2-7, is DTGVSQNPRHKITKRGQNVTFRCDPISEHNRLYWYRQTLGQGPEFLTYFQNEAQLEKSRLLSDRFSAERPKGSFSTLEIQRTEQGDSAMYLCASTLPSLGEQYFGPGTRLTVT.

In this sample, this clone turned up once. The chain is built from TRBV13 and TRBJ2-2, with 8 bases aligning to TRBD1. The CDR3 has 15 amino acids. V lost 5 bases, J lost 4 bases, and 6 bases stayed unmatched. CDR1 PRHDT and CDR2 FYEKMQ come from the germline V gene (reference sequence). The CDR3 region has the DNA TGTGCCAGCAGCCCGACAGGGGCCGGCACCGGGGAGCTGTTTTTT. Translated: CASSPTGAGTGELFF.

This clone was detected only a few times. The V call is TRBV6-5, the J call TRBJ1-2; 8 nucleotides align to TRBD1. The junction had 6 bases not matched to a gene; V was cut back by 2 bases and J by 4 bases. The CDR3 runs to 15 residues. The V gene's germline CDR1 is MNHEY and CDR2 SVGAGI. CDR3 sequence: CASSYEPRGPYGYTF. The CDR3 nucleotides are TGTGCCAGCAGTTACGAACCCAGGGGGCCCTATGGCTACACCTTC.

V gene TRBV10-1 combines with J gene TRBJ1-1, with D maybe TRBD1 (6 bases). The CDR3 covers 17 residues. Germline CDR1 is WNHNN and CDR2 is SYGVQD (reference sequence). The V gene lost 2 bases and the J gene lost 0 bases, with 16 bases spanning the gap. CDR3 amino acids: CASSETNRQEMNTEAFF. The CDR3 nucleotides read TGCGCCAGCAGTGAGACGAATCGACAGGAGATGAACACTGAAGCTTTCTTT.

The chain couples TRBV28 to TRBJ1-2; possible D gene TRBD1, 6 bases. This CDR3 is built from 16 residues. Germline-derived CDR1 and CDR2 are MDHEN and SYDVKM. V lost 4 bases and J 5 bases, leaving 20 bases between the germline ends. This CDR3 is CASSSTSGGSTYGYTF. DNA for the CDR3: TGTGCCAGCAGTTCAACCTCGGGGGGCTCGACGTATGGCTACACCTTC.

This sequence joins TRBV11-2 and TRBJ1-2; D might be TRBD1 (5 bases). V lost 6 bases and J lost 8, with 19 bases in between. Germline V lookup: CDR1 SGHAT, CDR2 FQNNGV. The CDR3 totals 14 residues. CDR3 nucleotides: TGTGCCAGCAGACCCCTTGGGGCCTTATCGGGCTACACCTTC. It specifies CASRPLGALSGYTF. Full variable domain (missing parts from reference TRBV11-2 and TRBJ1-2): EAGVAQSPRYKIIEKRQSVAFWCNPISGHATLYWYQQILGQGPKLLIQFQNNGVVDDSQLPKDRFSAERLKGVDSTLKIQPAKLEDSAVYLCASRPLGALSGYTFGSGTRLTVV.

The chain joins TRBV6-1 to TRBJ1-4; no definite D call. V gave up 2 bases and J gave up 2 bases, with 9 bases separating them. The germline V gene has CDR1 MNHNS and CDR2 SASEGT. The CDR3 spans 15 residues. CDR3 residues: CASSEPTGTNEKLFF. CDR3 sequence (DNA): TGTGCCAGCAGTGAACCAACTGGGACTAATGAAAAACTGTTTTTT.

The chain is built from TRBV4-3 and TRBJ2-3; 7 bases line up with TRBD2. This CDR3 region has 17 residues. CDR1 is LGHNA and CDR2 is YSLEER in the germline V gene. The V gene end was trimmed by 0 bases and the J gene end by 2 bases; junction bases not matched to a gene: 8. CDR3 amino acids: CASSQEGGGGITDTQYF. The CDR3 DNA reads TGCGCCAGCAGCCAAGAAGGCGGCGGGGGAATCACAGATACGCAGTATTTT.

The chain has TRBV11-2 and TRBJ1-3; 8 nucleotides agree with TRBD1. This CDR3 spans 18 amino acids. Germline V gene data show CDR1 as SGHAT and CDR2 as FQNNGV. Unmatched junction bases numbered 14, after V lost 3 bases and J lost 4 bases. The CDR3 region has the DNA TGTGCCAGCAGCTTTACCATACGGACAGGGCTGGGGGGAAACACCATATATTTT. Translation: CASSFTIRTGLGGNTIYF. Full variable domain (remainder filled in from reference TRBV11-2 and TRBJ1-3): EAGVAQSPRYKIIEKRQSVAFWCNPISGHATLYWYQQILGQGPKLLIQFQNNGVVDDSQLPKDRFSAERLKGVDSTLKIQPAKLEDSAVYLCASSFTIRTGLGGNTIYFGEGSWLTVV.

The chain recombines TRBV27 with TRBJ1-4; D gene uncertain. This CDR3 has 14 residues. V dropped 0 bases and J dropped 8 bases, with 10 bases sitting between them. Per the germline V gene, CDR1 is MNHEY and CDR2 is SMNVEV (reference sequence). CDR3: CASSLSGIAEKLFF. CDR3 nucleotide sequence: TGTGCCAGCAGTTTATCAGGAATAGCCGAAAAACTGTTTTTT.

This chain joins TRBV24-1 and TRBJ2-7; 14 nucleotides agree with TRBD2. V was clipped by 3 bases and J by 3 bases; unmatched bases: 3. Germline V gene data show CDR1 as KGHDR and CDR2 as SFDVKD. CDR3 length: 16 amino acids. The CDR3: CATSDPGLAGGYEQYF. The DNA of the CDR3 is TGTGCCACCAGTGATCCTGGACTAGCGGGGGGCTACGAGCAGTACTTC.

The CDR3 DNA is TGTGCCAGCAGCCGTCCCGGCCAGGGAAGAGAAAAACTGTTTTTT. Encoded protein: CASSRPGQGREKLFF. The V call is TRBV6-5, the J call TRBJ1-4; D possibly corresponds to TRBD1 (5 bases). CDR1 is MNHEY, CDR2 SVGAGI, per germline. The germline V and J ends were trimmed by 6 bases and 8 bases, with 19 bases remaining between them. This CDR3 comprises 15 residues.